These T cell receptor beta chains were read from a single sample in a study of cytomegalovirus exposure and HLA in healthy donors. This table comes from immunoSEQ multiplex PCR, and its TCRdb copy is limited to in-frame clones, with some not included. The sample consists of about 240,000 clones, approximately 86% of them appearing once. The sample comprised PBMCs. The receptors come from a woman in her 30s in good health and CMV-seropositive. Each CDR3 is given with its conserved first and last residue. The order of the fields is J gene, D gene, V gene, CDR3 protein. The D gene is left open where the match is weak.

j_gene: TRBJ2-1; d_gene: NA; v_gene: TRBV5-1; CDR3aa: CASSFTPSYNEQFF
j_gene: TRBJ1-1; d_gene: TRBD1; v_gene: TRBV5-6; CDR3aa: CASSLLDRGNTEAFF
j_gene: TRBJ2-6; d_gene: NA; v_gene: TRBV14; CDR3aa: CASSPPPTGFNVLTF
j_gene: TRBJ1-1; d_gene: NA; v_gene: TRBV27; CDR3aa: CASSYNTGVEAFF
j_gene: TRBJ2-7; d_gene: NA; v_gene: TRBV28; CDR3aa: CASSVLRYEQYF
j_gene: TRBJ2-3; d_gene: NA; v_gene: TRBV4-1; CDR3aa: CASSYSGRTDTQYF
j_gene: TRBJ1-5; d_gene: NA; v_gene: TRBV27; CDR3aa: CASSPYRADQPQHF
j_gene: TRBJ2-7; d_gene: TRBD1; v_gene: TRBV7-2; CDR3aa: CASSLVGRGGENEQYF
j_gene: TRBJ2-3; d_gene: NA; v_gene: TRBV29-1; CDR3aa: CSAAARGTSTDTQYF
j_gene: TRBJ2-5; d_gene: NA; v_gene: TRBV2; CDR3aa: CASSEGWPKQETQYF
j_gene: TRBJ1-1; d_gene: NA; v_gene: TRBV27; CDR3aa: CASRPRLGTEAFF
j_gene: TRBJ2-2; d_gene: TRBD1; v_gene: TRBV5-1; CDR3aa: CASSKDRFGDTGELFF
j_gene: TRBJ2-1; d_gene: NA; v_gene: TRBV6-4; CDR3aa: CASSRDFSAPNEQFF
j_gene: TRBJ1-3; d_gene: NA; v_gene: TRBV18; CDR3aa: CASSPDRYSGNTIYF
j_gene: TRBJ1-5; d_gene: TRBD1; v_gene: TRBV6-1; CDR3aa: CASRQRTGGDQPQHF
j_gene: TRBJ2-2; d_gene: TRBD2; v_gene: TRBV30; CDR3aa: CAWIRTSGRHTGELFF
j_gene: TRBJ1-5; d_gene: TRBD1; v_gene: TRBV15; CDR3aa: CATTAGTGLNQPQHF
j_gene: TRBJ2-2; d_gene: TRBD1; v_gene: TRBV6-1; CDR3aa: CASSEETGGAGELFF
j_gene: TRBJ1-1; d_gene: NA; v_gene: TRBV28; CDR3aa: CASSSPATPGFGSGAFF
j_gene: TRBJ1-2; d_gene: TRBD1; v_gene: TRBV2; CDR3aa: CASSEIRDSNYGYTF
j_gene: TRBJ2-2; d_gene: TRBD2; v_gene: TRBV5-1; CDR3aa: CASSLVGTSGSKNTGELFF
j_gene: TRBJ2-1; d_gene: NA; v_gene: TRBV11-3; CDR3aa: CASSLVGVSNEQFF
j_gene: TRBJ2-7; d_gene: TRBD1; v_gene: TRBV7-9; CDR3aa: CASSSPRTDRGAEQYF
j_gene: TRBJ2-5; d_gene: TRBD1; v_gene: TRBV7-9; CDR3aa: CATQGAGETQYF
j_gene: TRBJ2-7; d_gene: NA; v_gene: TRBV7-9; CDR3aa: CAPGKYEQYF
j_gene: TRBJ2-7; d_gene: TRBD2; v_gene: TRBV30; CDR3aa: CAWATGTSVYEQYF
j_gene: TRBJ2-7; d_gene: NA; v_gene: TRBV19; CDR3aa: CASSYGMRNEQYF
j_gene: TRBJ1-1; d_gene: NA; v_gene: TRBV6-6; CDR3aa: CASSRLWQTEAFF